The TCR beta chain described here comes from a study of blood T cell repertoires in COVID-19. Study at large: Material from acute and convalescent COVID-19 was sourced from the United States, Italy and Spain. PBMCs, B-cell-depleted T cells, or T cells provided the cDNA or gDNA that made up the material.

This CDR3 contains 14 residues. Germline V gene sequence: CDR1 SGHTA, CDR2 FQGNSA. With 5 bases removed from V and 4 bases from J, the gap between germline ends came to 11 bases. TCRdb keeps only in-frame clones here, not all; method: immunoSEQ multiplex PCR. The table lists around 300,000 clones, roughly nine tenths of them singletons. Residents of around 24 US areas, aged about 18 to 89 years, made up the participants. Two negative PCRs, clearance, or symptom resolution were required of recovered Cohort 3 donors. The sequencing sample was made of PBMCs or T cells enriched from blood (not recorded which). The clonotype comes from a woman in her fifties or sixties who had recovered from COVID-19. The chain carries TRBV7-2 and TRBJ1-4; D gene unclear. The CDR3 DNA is TGTGCCAGCAGCGCAACGGCGGATAATGAAAAACTGTTTTTT. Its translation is CASSATADNEKLFF. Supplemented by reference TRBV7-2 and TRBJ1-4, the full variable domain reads GAGVSQSPSNKVTEKGKDVELRCDPISGHTALYWYRQSLGQGLEFLIYFQGNSAPDKSGLPSDRFSAERTGGSVSTLTIQRTQQEDSAVYLCASSATADNEKLFFGSGTQLSVL.